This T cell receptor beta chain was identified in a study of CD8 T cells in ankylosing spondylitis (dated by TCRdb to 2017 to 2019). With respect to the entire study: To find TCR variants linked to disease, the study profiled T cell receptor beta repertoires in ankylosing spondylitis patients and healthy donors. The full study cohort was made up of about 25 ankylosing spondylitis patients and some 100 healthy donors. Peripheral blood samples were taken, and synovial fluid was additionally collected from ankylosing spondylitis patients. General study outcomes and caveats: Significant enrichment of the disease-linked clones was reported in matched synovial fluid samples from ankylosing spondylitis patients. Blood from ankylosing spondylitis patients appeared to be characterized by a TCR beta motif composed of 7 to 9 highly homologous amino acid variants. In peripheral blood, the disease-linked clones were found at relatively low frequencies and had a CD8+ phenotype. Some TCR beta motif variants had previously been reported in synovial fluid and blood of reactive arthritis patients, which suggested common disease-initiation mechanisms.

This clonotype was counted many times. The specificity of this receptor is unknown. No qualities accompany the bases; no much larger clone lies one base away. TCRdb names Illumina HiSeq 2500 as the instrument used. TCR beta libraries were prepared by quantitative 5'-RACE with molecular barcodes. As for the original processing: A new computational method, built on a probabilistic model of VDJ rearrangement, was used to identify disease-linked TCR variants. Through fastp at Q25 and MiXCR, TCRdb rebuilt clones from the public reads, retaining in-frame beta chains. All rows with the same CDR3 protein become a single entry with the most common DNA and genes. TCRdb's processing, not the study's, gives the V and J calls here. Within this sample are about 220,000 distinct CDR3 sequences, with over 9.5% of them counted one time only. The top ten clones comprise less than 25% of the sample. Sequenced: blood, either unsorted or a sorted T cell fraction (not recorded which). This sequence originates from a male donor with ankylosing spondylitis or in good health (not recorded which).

Here is the DNA: TGCAGTGCTAGAGATGGGGGGACAGGTAATCAGCCCCAGCATTTT. This is translated as CSARDGGTGNQPQHF. The chain links TRBV20-1 with TRBJ1-5, and TRBD1 aligns with 8 junction nucleotides. As encoded in the germline V gene (reference sequence), CDR1 is DFQATT while CDR2 is SNEGSKA. The CDR3 starts with the cysteine, ends with the phenylalanine, and has 15 residues. The retained sequence is limited to the CDR3, 45 bases, with the frame set at the first base. V has 0 bases trimmed and J has 4 bases trimmed; junction bases matching no gene number 5.